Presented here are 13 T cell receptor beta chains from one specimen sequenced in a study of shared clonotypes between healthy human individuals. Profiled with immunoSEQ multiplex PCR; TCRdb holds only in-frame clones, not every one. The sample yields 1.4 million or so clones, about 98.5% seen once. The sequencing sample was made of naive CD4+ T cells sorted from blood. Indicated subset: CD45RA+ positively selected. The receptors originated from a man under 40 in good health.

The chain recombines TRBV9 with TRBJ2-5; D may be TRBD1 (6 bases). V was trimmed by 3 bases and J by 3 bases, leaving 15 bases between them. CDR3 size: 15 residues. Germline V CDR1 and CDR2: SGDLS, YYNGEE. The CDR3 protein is CASSASGTRKETQYF. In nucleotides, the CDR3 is TGTGCCAGCAGCGCGTCCGGGACAAGAAAAGAGACCCAGTACTTC.

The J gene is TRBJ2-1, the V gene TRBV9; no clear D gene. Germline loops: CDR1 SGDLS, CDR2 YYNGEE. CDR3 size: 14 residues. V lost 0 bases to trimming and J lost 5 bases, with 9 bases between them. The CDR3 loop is CASSVVATNNEQFF. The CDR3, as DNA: TGTGCCAGCAGCGTAGTGGCTACCAACAATGAGCAGTTCTTC.

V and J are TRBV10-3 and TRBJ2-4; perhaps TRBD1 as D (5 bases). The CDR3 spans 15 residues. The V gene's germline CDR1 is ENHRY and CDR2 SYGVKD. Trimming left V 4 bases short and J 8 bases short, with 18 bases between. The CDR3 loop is CAISAGNVARDIQYF. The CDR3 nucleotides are TGTGCCATCAGTGCAGGGAATGTGGCCCGGGACATTCAGTACTTC.

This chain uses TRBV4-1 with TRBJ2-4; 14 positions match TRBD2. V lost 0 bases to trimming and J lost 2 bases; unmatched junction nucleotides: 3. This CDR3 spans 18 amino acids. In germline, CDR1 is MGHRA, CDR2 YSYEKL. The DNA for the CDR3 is TGCGCCAGCAGCCAAGAGGGGACTAGCGGGGGCCCCAAAAACATTCAGTACTTC. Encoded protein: CASSQEGTSGGPKNIQYF.

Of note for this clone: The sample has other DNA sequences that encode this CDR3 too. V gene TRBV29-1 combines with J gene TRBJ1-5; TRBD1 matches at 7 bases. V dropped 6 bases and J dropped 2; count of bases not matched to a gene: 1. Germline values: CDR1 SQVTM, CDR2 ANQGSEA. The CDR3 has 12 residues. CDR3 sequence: CSVGTGNQPQHF. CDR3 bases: TGCAGCGTCGGGACAGGCAATCAGCCCCAGCATTTT.

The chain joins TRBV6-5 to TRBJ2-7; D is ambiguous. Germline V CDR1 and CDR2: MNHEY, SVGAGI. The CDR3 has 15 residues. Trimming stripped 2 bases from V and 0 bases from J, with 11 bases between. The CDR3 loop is CASSYGPESSYEQYF. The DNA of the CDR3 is TGTGCCAGCAGTTACGGACCAGAGAGCTCCTACGAGCAGTACTTC.

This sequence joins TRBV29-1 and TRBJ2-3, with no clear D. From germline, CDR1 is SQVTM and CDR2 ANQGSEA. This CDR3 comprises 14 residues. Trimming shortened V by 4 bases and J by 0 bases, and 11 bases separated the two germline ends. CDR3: CSVGRSSSTDTQYF. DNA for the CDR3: TGCAGCGTTGGAAGGAGCAGTAGCACAGATACGCAGTATTTT.

CDR3 protein: CAAGGVGYTF. DNA for the CDR3: TGTGCCGCGGGAGGTGTCGGCTACACCTTC. The rearrangement links TRBV7-9 to TRBJ1-2; D gene ambiguous. CDR3 size: 10 residues. With 11 bases removed from V and 8 bases from J, the gap between germline ends came to 12 bases. Germline V lookup: CDR1 SEHNR, CDR2 FQNEAQ (reference sequence).

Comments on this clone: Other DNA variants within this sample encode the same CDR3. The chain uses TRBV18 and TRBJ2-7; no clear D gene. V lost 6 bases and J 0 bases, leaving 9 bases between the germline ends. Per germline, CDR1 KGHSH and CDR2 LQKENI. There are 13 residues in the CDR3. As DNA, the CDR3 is TGTGCCAGCTCGCCCCCCAGCTCCTACGAGCAGTACTTC. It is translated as CASSPPSSYEQYF.

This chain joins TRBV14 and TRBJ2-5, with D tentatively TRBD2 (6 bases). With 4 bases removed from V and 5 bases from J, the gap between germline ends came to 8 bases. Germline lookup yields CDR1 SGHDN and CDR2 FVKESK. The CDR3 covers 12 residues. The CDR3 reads CASSRAGETQYF. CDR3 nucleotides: TGTGCCAGCAGCCGGGCGGGGGAGACCCAGTACTTC.

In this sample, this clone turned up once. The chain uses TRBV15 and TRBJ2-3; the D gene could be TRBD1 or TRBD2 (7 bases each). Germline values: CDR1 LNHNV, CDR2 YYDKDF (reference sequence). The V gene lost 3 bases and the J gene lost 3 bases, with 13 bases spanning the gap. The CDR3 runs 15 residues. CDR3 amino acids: CATSRGGDRTDTQYF. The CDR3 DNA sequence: TGTGCCACCAGCAGGGGGGGGGACAGAACAGATACGCAGTATTTT.

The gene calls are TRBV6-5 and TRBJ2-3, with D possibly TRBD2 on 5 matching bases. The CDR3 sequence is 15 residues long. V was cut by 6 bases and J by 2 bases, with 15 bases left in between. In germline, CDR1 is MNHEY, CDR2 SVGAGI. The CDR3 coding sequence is TGTGCCAGCAGCCCCCGGGGAGTACACACAGATACGCAGTATTTT. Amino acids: CASSPRGVHTDTQYF.

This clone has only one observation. CDR3 in amino acids: CASSLGWPERNTEAFF. DNA for the CDR3: TGTGCCAGCAGCTTAGGTTGGCCAGAGAGGAACACTGAAGCTTTCTTT. The chain recombines TRBV11-2 with TRBJ1-1, with D uncertain. Germline CDR1 and CDR2: SGHAT and FQNNGV. Trimming took 1 base from V and 1 from J, leaving 13 bases between them. The CDR3 is 16 residues long.